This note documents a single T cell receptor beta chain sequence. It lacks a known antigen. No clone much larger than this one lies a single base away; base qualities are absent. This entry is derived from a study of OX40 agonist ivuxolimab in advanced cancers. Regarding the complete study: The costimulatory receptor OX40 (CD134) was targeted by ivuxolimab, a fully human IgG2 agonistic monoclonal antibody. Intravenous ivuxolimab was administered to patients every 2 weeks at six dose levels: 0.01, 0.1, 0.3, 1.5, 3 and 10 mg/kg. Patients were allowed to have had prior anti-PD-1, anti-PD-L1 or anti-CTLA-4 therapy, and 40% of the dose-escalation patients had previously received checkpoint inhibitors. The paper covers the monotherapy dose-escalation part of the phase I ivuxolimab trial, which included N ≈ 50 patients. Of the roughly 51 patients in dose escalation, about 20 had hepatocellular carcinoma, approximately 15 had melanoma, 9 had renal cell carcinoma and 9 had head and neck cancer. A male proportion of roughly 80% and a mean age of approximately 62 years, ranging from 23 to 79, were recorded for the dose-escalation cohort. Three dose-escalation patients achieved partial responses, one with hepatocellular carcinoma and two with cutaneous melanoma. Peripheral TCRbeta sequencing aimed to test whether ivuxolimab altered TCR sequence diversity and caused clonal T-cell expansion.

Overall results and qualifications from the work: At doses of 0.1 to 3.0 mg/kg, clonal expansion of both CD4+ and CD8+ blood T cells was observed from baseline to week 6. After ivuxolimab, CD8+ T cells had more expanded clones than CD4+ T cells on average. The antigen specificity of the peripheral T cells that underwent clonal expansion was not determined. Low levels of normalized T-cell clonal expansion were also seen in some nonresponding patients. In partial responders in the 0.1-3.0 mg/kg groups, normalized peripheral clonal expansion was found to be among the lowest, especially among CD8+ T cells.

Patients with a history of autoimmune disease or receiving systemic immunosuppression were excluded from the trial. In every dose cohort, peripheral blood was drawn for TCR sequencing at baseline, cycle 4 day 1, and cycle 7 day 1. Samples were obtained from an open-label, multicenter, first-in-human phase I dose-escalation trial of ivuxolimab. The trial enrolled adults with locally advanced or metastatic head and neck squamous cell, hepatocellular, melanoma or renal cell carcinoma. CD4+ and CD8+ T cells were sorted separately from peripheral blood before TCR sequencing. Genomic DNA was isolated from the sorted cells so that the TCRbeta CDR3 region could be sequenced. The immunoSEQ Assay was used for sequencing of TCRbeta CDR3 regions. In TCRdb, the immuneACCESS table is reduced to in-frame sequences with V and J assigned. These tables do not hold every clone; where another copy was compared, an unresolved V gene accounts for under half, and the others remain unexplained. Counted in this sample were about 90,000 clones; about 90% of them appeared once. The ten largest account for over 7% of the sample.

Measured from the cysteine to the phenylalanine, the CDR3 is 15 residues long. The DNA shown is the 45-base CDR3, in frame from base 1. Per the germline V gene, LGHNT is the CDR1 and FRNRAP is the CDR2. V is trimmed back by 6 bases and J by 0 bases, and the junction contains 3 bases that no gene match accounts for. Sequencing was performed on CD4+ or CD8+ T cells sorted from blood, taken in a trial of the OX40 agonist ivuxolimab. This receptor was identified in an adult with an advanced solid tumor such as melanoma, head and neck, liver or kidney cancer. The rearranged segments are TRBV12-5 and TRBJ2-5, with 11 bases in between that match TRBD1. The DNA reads TGTGCTAGTGGCCGGGACAGGGGGTACCAAGAGACCCAGTACTTC. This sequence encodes CASGRDRGYQETQYF.